What follows are 13 T cell receptor beta chains derived from one specimen sequenced in a study of CD8+CD57+ T cells in acquired aplastic anemia. Patients selected for sequencing had displayed CD8+CD57+ cell expansion by flow cytometry. The study profiled TCR beta VDJ and CDR3 using genomic DNA as template. TCRdb reanalysed the reads using MiXCR and keeps one entry per CDR3 protein. The sample carries some 200,000 distinct CDR3 sequences, approximately 48% recorded once. Sequencing was performed on sorted CD4+, CD8+, or CD8+CD57+ T cells (not recorded which) from PBMCs. All receptors derive from a human donor with aplastic anemia.

This clonotype was picked up many times. The V and J genes are TRBV2 and TRBJ2-7, with D possibly matching TRBD1 (6 bases). This CDR3 region has 14 residues. The germline V and J ends were trimmed by 6 bases and 4 bases, with 16 bases remaining between them. The germline V gene has CDR1 SNHLY and CDR2 FYNNEI. The DNA for the CDR3 is TGTGCCAGCAGGTACCGGGACATTGGATACGAGCAGTACTTC. This sequence encodes CASRYRDIGYEQYF.

This clonotype was seen at least ten times. The junction shows a germline mismatch at one end, possibly a read error. The chain is built from TRBV5-6 and TRBJ1-5; no clear D gene. CDR3 length: 14 residues. The germline V gene encodes CDR1 SGHDT and CDR2 YYEEEE. CDR3 in DNA: TGTGCCAGCAGCTCCACACGTAGCTATCAGCCCCAGCATTTT. The encoded protein is CASSSTRSYQPQHF. Looking up the rest from reference TRBV5-6 and TRBJ1-5 gives the full variable domain: DAGVTQSPTHLIKTRGQQVTLRCSPKSGHDTVSWYQQALGQGPQFIFQYYEEEERQRGNFPDRFSGHQFPNYSSELNVNALLLGDSALYLCASSSTRSYQPQHFGDGTRLSIL.

The CDR3 loop is CASSEGRELNTEAFF. In nucleotides, the CDR3 is TGCGCCAGCAGTGAGGGTAGGGAATTGAACACTGAAGCTTTCTTT. The rearrangement links TRBV10-2 to TRBJ1-1; no definite D call. Deletions cut 2 bases from V and 0 bases from J, with 10 bases between. CDR3 size: 15 residues. In germline, CDR1 is WSHSY, CDR2 SAAADI.

CDR3: CASSFDGTSGNTIYF. The CDR3 nucleotides are TGTGCCAGCAGTTTCGACGGGACCTCTGGAAACACCATATATTTT. The chain uses TRBV2 and TRBJ1-3; D might be TRBD1 (5 bases). Germline V gene sequence: CDR1 SNHLY, CDR2 FYNNEI. V shed 5 bases and J shed 0 bases, with 11 bases lying between them. The CDR3 has 15 amino acids.

This clonotype has just a few counts. The V gene is TRBV10-3, the J gene TRBJ2-7; D possibly corresponds to TRBD2 (5 bases). Per germline, CDR1 ENHRY and CDR2 SYGVKD. The V end was cut by 0 bases, the J end by 5 bases, with 11 bases between. This CDR3 is 14 amino acids long. The DNA for the CDR3 is TGTGCCATCAGTGAGTCGCCGGGATACGACGAGCAGTACTTC. Its translation is CAISESPGYDEQYF.

The V call is TRBV29-1, the J call TRBJ2-1; D might be TRBD2 (7 bases). Trimming took off 5 bases at V and 6 bases at J, with 11 bases between the two ends. Germline V gene lookup returns CDR1 SQVTM and CDR2 ANQGSEA. The CDR3 extends over 12 amino acids. The DNA of the CDR3 is TGCAGCGTTAGGGGGGGGTTCAATGAGCAGTTCTTC. This codes for CSVRGGFNEQFF.

The V and J genes are TRBV19 and TRBJ2-7; a weak D match, TRBD2 (6 bases). Germline values: CDR1 LNHDA, CDR2 SQIVND (reference sequence). The CDR3 has 15 residues. Between the trimmed V and J ends, which lost 5 bases and 4 bases, there was a span of 18 bases. CDR3 protein: CASSAPFGTPYEQYF. The CDR3 bases are TGTGCCAGTAGTGCACCCTTCGGGACTCCGTACGAGCAGTACTTC.

The rearrangement links TRBV2 to TRBJ2-5; the D is unclear. The length of the CDR3 is 10 residues. Germline CDR1 and CDR2: SNHLY and FYNNEI. CDR3 residues: CAREQETQYF. The CDR3 DNA follows: TGTGCTAGAGAACAAGAGACCCAGTACTTC.

This clonotype was detected ten times or more. The rearrangement joins TRBV3-1 to TRBJ2-7; 8 bases align to TRBD2. The V segment lost 5 bases and the J segment 9 bases; nucleotides outside the gene matches: 12. Germline V lookup: CDR1 LGHDT, CDR2 YNNKEL (reference sequence). The CDR3 has 14 residues. The CDR3 DNA reads as TGTGCCAGCAGCTTAAGAGCGGGAGTCATTGGGCAGTACTTC. Its translation is CASSLRAGVIGQYF.

This clonotype was counted many times. DNA for the CDR3: TGTGCCAGCAGTGACCTCGCAGGGGCCTTTGGCTACACCTTC. This gives the protein CASSDLAGAFGYTF. The J gene is TRBJ1-2, the V gene TRBV2; maybe TRBD1 (6 bases). The length of the CDR3 is 14 residues. Trimming pared 3 bases from V and 7 bases from J, leaving 15 bases between. Germline assignment: CDR1 SNHLY and CDR2 FYNNEI. The full variable domain, completed using reference TRBV2 and TRBJ1-2, is EPEVTQTPSHQVTQMGQEVILRCVPISNHLYFYWYRQILGQKVEFLVSFYNNEISEKSEIFDDQFSVERPDGSNFTLKIRSTKLEDSAMYFCASSDLAGAFGYTFGSGTRLTVV.

There are many counts of this clonotype. This chain connects TRBV12-3 or TRBV12-4 to TRBJ1-2; tentatively, D is TRBD1 (6 bases). Deletions cut 1 base from V and 7 bases from J, with 13 bases between. This CDR3 is built from 14 residues. CDR3: CASSLDRSGVGYTF. CDR3 nucleotides: TGTGCCAGCAGTTTAGATCGGTCAGGGGTTGGCTACACCTTC.

This clonotype came up many times. The gene calls are TRBV24-1 and TRBJ2-3; 7 nucleotides align to TRBD1. CDR1 is KGHDR, CDR2 SFDVKD, per germline. J gave up 0 bases and V 4 bases, and 6 bases lay outside the gene matches. The CDR3 length is 16 residues. CDR3 bases: TGTGCCACCAGTGAGGGGAACAGGGGAAGCACAGATACGCAGTATTTT. It translates to CATSEGNRGSTDTQYF.

This clonotype was seen ten or more times. This chain joins TRBV5-5 and TRBJ2-5, with unresolved D. The germline V gene has CDR1 SGHKS and CDR2 YYEKEE (reference sequence). The CDR3 totals 12 residues. Deletions cut 3 bases from V and 5 bases from J, with 8 bases between. Here the CDR3 DNA reads TGTGCCAGCAGCTCCCCTTTGGAGACCCAGTACTTC. Encoded protein: CASSSPLETQYF.